These T cell receptor beta chains were read from a single sample in a study of cytomegalovirus exposure and HLA in healthy donors. Assay: immunoSEQ multiplex PCR; the TCRdb copy retains only in-frame clones and omits some. The sample holds 150,000 or so clones, approximately 89% seen once. Sequencing was carried out using PBMCs. The origin of the receptors is a woman aged 18-29 years in good health and CMV-seropositive. CDR3s include the opening cysteine and the closing phenylalanine or tryptophan. D genes are given only for firm matches. Expanded clones are given a class, and other clones once, few, many or no size at all.

TRBV10-1	.	TRBJ2-2	TRBD1	CASSGPAKPGTGGFGGELFF	TGCGCCAGCAGTGGCCCAGCAAAACCCGGGACAGGGGGATTCGGCGGGGAGCTGTTTTTT
TRBV6-5	once	TRBJ2-2	.	CASASWGANTGELFF	TGTGCCAGCGCCTCGTGGGGGGCGAACACCGGGGAGCTGTTTTTT
TRBV2	.	TRBJ2-5	TRBD2	CASSEVAGLAGKETQYF	TGTGCCAGCAGTGAAGTGGCGGGACTAGCGGGAAAAGAGACCCAGTACTTC
TRBV7-2	.	TRBJ2-2	TRBD2	CASSPREGNTGELFF	TGTGCCAGCAGCCCTCGGGAGGGGAACACCGGGGAGCTGTTTTTT
TRBV11-2	once	TRBJ1-2	.	CASSTDSWDYGYTF	TGTGCCAGCAGCACGGACTCTTGGGACTATGGCTACACCTTC
TRBV28	once	TRBJ1-4	TRBD1	CASSLVGTGGPNEKLFF	TGTGCCAGCAGTTTAGTCGGGACAGGGGGCCCTAATGAAAAACTGTTTTTT
TRBV9	few	TRBJ2-1	.	CASSARGGTEYNEQFF	TGTGCCAGCAGCGCTCGCGGGGGGACAGAATACAATGAGCAGTTCTTC
TRBV7-2	.	TRBJ1-3	TRBD1	CASSLTGAGNTIYF	TGTGCCAGCAGCTTGACAGGGGCTGGAAACACCATATATTTT
TRBV10-2	.	TRBJ1-2	TRBD1	CASSEMAGGRNGYTF	TGCGCCAGCAGTGAGATGGCAGGGGGAAGGAATGGCTACACCTTC
TRBV19	.	TRBJ2-3	.	CASSSAGFATDTQYF	TGTGCCAGTAGTAGCGCAGGGTTTGCCACAGATACGCAGTATTTT
TRBV4-2	.	TRBJ2-5	.	CASSPPGGSKDQETQYF	TGTGCCAGCAGCCCCCCTGGCGGAAGCAAGGACCAAGAGACCCAGTACTTC
TRBV5-5	.	TRBJ1-2	.	CASRVPGGNYGYTF	TGTGCCAGCAGGGTTCCTGGCGGGAACTATGGCTACACCTTC
TRBV27	.	TRBJ1-5	TRBD1	CASSSGGTGNRPQHF	TGTGCCAGCAGTTCCGGGGGGACAGGGAATCGGCCCCAGCATTTT
TRBV2	.	TRBJ2-2	TRBD1	CASRPGQGGTGELFF	TGTGCCAGCAGGCCGGGACAGGGAGGCACCGGGGAGCTGTTTTTT
TRBV6-1	few	TRBJ2-7	TRBD2	CASSVVVAGDRYEQYF	TGTGCCAGCAGTGTAGTAGTAGCGGGGGATCGTTACGAGCAGTACTTC
TRBV7-2	.	TRBJ2-5	.	CASSLGARETQYF	TGTGCCAGCAGCTTGGGGGCGAGGGAGACCCAGTACTTC
TRBV7-2	.	TRBJ2-3	.	CASRWRRGIDTQYF	TGTGCCAGCAGATGGCGTCGGGGAATTGACACGCAGTATTTT
TRBV5-6	.	TRBJ1-3	.	CASSLVAVTNGNTIYF	TGTGCCAGCAGCTTGGTGGCCGTGACAAATGGAAACACCATATATTTT
TRBV15	.	TRBJ2-2	.	CATSSSYGTGELFF	TGTGCCACCAGCTCGAGTTACGGCACCGGGGAGCTGTTTTTT
TRBV7-2	.	TRBJ1-1	TRBD1	CASILPGQGDEAFF	TGTGCCAGCATCCTGCCGGGACAGGGGGACGAAGCTTTCTTT
TRBV7-2	.	TRBJ1-6	.	CASSLRNSPLHF	TGTGCCAGCAGTCTCAGGAATTCACCCCTCCACTTT
TRBV28	.	TRBJ1-5	.	CASSLQGNQPQHF	TGTGCCAGCAGTTTACAGGGAAATCAGCCCCAGCATTTT
TRBV5-4	once	TRBJ2-7	.	CASSLSGAGDTYEQYF	TGTGCCAGCAGCCTGTCGGGGGCGGGAGATACCTACGAGCAGTACTTC
TRBV10-3	.	TRBJ2-3	TRBD2	CATSAGDTDTQYF	TGTGCCACCTCTGCGGGGGACACAGATACGCAGTATTTT
TRBV28	.	TRBJ1-2	.	CASSYTSANYGYTF	TGTGCCAGCAGTTATACTAGCGCTAACTATGGCTACACCTTC
TRBV7-9	.	TRBJ2-2	.	CASSQTEVRAGELFF	TGTGCCAGCAGCCAGACAGAGGTCCGAGCTGGGGAGCTGTTTTTT
TRBV27	once	TRBJ2-4	TRBD1	CASSEFRDREKNIQYF	TGTGCCAGCAGCGAGTTCAGGGACAGGGAGAAAAACATTCAGTACTTC
TRBV5-1	.	TRBJ1-2	.	CASSLGEVPNGYTF	TGCGCCAGCAGCTTGGGTGAGGTCCCCAATGGCTACACCTTC
TRBV5-5	.	TRBJ1-4	.	CASSLDRVREKLFF	TGTGCCAGCAGCTTGGACAGGGTTAGGGAAAAACTGTTTTTT
TRBV5-8	.	TRBJ1-6	.	CASSSSGSSYNSPLHF	TGTGCCAGCAGCTCCTCGGGGAGCTCCTATAATTCACCCCTCCACTTT
TRBV5-1	.	TRBJ2-5	TRBD1	CASSPRLTGGGETQYF	TGCGCCAGCAGCCCAAGGCTCACAGGGGGCGGGGAGACCCAGTACTTC
TRBV2	.	TRBJ2-5	TRBD2	CAASLAGGLIQETQYF	TGTGCCGCCTCTCTAGCGGGGGGGCTCATCCAAGAGACCCAGTACTTC
TRBV29-1	.	TRBJ2-7	TRBD2	CSVGYRTSGRGSYEQYF	TGCAGCGTGGGATATAGAACTAGCGGGAGGGGATCCTACGAGCAGTACTTC
TRBV6-5	.	TRBJ1-1	.	CASSYGSGMNTEAFF	TGTGCCAGCAGTTACGGTTCAGGAATGAACACTGAAGCTTTCTTT
TRBV6-6	.	TRBJ1-1	.	CASSYSSQIEAFF	TGTGCCAGCAGTTACTCTTCACAGATTGAAGCTTTCTTT
TRBV7-9	.	TRBJ2-5	.	CASGLGPQETQYF	TGTGCCAGCGGTCTGGGGCCTCAAGAGACCCAGTACTTC
TRBV5-1	.	TRBJ1-1	TRBD1	CASSLERAGGPNTEAFF	TGCGCCAGCAGCTTGGAAAGGGCAGGGGGACCGAACACTGAAGCTTTCTTT
TRBV5-4	.	TRBJ2-6	.	CASSPGGAGANVLTF	TGTGCCAGCAGCCCAGGAGGGGCTGGGGCCAACGTCCTGACTTTC